These T cell receptor beta chains were read from a single sample in a study of Ad26.COV2.S vaccination and SARS-CoV-2 variants. Profiled with immunoSEQ multiplex PCR; TCRdb holds only in-frame clones, not every one. The table includes approximately 420,000 clones, 70% to 90% detected once. Material: peripheral blood, obtained in a trial of Ad26.COV2.S vaccine versus placebo. These receptors originate from a person between 18 and 59 years old who received the Ad26.COV2.S COVID-19 vaccine or a placebo. Each CDR3 is given with its conserved first and last residue. The D gene is left open where the match is weak. Not all rows give a size; the values are once, few, many and, for expanded clones, a class.

CDR3 protein,CDR3 DNA,clone size,D gene,J gene,V gene
CASSGGFNQPQHF,TGTGCCAGCAGTGGGGGGTTCAATCAGCCCCAGCATTTT,.,.,TRBJ1-5,TRBV2
CASSAPGVAGGFSTDTQYF,TGTGCCAGCAGCGCCCCCGGGGTAGCGGGGGGTTTTAGCACAGATACGCAGTATTTT,.,TRBD2,TRBJ2-3,TRBV9
CATSRDWGILNAFF,TGTGCCACCAGCAGAGATTGGGGGATCTTGAATGCTTTCTTT,once,.,TRBJ1-1,TRBV15
CASSPRDRGGNTF,TGTGCCAGCAGTCCTCGGGACAGGGGAGGAAATACCTTC,.,TRBD1,TRBJ1-2,TRBV28
CASRSDRLNTEAFF,TGTGCCAGCAGATCTGACAGATTAAACACTGAAGCTTTCTTT,.,.,TRBJ1-1,TRBV9
CASTHQENTEAFF,TGTGCCAGCACCCACCAGGAGAACACTGAAGCTTTCTTT,.,.,TRBJ1-1,TRBV18
CASSRGQGAYEQYF,TGTGCCAGCAGCCGCGGACAGGGGGCCTACGAGCAGTACTTC,.,TRBD1,TRBJ2-7,TRBV3-1/TRBV3-2
CAGKTGEGAEAFF,TGTGCCGGAAAAACGGGGGAGGGGGCTGAAGCTTTCTTT,.,.,TRBJ1-1,TRBV30
CASSLSAGGEAFF,TGTGCCAGCAGTTTATCGGCGGGGGGAGAAGCTTTCTTT,.,.,TRBJ1-1,TRBV27
CASSSMDEQYF,TGTGCCAGCAGCTCGATGGACGAGCAGTACTTC,.,.,TRBJ2-7,TRBV5-6